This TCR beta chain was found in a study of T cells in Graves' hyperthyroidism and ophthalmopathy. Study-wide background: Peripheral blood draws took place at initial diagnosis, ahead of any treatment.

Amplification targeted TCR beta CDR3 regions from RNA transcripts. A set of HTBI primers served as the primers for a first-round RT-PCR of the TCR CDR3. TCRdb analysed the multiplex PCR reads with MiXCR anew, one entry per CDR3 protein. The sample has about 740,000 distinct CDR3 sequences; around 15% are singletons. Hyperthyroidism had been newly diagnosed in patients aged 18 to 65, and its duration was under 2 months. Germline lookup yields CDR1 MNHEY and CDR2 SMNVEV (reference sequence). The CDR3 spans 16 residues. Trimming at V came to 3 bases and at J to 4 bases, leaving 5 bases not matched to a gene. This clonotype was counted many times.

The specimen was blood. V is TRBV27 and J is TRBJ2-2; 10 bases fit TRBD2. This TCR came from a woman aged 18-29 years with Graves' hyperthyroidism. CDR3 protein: CASSFLAGVATGELFF. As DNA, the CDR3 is TGTGCCAGCAGTTTCCTAGCGGGAGTAGCCACCGGGGAGCTGTTTTTT.